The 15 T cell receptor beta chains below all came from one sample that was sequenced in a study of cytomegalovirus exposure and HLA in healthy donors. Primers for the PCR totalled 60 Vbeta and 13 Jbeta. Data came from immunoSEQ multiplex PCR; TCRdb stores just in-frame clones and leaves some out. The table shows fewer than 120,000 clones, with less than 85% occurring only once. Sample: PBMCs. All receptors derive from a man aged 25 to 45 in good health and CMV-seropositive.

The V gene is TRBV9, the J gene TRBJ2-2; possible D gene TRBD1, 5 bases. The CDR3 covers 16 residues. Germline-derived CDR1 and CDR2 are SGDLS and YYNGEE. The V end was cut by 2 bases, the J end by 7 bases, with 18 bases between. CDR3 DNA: TGTGCCAGCAGCGTCGTGTCAGGGATAGGGGTCGGGGAGCTGTTTTTT. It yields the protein CASSVVSGIGVGELFF.

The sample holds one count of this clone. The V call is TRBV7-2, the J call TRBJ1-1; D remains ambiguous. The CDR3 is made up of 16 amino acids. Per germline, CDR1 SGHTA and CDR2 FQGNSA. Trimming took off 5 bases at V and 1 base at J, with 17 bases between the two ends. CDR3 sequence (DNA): TGTGCCAGCAGCCCTCTGGAGGGCCCTAGGAACACTGAAGCTTTCTTT. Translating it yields CASSPLEGPRNTEAFF.

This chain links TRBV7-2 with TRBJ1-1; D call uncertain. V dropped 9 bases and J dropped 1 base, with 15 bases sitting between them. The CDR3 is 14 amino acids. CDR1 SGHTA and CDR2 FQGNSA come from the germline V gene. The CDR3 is CASNWAGSNTEAFF. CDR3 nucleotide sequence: TGTGCCAGTAACTGGGCGGGGTCGAACACTGAAGCTTTCTTT.

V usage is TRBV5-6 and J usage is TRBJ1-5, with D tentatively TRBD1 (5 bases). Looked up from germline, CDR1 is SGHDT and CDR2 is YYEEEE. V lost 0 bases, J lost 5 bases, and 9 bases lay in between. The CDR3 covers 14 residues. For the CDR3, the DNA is TGTGCCAGCAGCTTGGGGCAGGGATATCAGCCCCAGCATTTT. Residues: CASSLGQGYQPQHF.

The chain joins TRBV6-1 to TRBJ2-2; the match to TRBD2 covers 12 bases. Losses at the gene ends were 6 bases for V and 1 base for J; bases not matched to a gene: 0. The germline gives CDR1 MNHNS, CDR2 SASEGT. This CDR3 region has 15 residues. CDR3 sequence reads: CASRLAGGNTGELFF. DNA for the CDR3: TGTGCCAGCAGACTAGCGGGGGGGAACACCGGGGAGCTGTTTTTT.

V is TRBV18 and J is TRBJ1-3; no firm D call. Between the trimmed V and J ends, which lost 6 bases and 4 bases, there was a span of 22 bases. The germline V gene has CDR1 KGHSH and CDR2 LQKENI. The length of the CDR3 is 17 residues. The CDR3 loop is CASSPWAGEGGGNTIYF. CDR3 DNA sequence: TGTGCCAGCTCCCCTTGGGCGGGTGAAGGAGGAGGAAACACCATATATTTT.

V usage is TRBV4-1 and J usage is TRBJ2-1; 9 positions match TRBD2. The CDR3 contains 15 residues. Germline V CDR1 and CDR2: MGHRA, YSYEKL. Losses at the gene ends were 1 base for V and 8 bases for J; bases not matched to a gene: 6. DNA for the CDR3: TGCGCCAGCAGCCAAGCTACTAGCGGGCCCTATGAGCAGTTCTTC. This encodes CASSQATSGPYEQFF.

CDR3 sequence: CASSEGPGLSPSYEQYF. The CDR3 DNA is TGTGCCAGCAGCGAAGGCCCCGGACTATCTCCCTCGTACGAGCAGTACTTC. The chain has TRBV9 and TRBJ2-5, with D possibly matching TRBD2 (6 bases). The end of the DNA fits TRBJ2-7 better, so the J call may be wrong. Germline CDR1 SGDLS, CDR2 YYNGEE. The CDR3 contains 17 residues.

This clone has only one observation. The CDR3 here is CAWSVQDTQYF. DNA for the CDR3: TGTGCCTGGAGTGTACAGGATACGCAGTATTTT. The gene calls are TRBV30 and TRBJ2-3, with D hard to call. Germline V gene data show CDR1 as GTSNPN and CDR2 as SVGIG (reference sequence). V shed 0 bases and J shed 6 bases, with 4 bases lying between them. This CDR3 has 11 residues.

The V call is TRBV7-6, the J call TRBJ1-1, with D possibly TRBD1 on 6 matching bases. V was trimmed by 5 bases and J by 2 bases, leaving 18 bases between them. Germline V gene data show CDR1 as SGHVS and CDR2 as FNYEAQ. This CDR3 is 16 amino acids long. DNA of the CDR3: TGTGCCAGCAGCAACAGGGTGGGCGGGGGAAACACTGAAGCTTTCTTT. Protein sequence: CASSNRVGGGNTEAFF.

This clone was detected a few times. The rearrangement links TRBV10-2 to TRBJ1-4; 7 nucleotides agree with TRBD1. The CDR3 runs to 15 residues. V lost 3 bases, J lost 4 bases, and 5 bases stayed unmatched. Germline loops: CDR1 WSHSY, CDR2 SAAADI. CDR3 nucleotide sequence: TGCGCCAGCAGTGACCCCGGGACAGATAATGAAAAACTGTTTTTT. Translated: CASSDPGTDNEKLFF.

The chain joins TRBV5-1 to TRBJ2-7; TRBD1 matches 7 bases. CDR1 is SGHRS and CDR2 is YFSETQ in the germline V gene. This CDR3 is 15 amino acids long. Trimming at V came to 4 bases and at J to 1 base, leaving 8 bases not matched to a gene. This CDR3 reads CASSPENRGSYEQYF. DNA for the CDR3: TGCGCCAGCAGCCCCGAGAACAGGGGATCCTACGAGCAGTACTTC. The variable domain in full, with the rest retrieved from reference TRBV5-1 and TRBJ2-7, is KAGVTQTPRYLIKTRGQQVTLSCSPISGHRSVSWYQQTPGQGLQFLFEYFSETQRNKGNFPGRFSGRQFSNSRSEMNVSTLELGDSALYLCASSPENRGSYEQYFGPGTRLTVT.

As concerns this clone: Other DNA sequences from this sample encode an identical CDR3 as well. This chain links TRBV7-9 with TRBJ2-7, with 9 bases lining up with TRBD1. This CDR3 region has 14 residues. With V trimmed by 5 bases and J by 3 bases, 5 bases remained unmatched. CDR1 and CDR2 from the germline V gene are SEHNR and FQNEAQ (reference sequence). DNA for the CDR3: TGTGCCAGCAGCGGGGACAGGGACCTCTACGAGCAGTACTTC. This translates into CASSGDRDLYEQYF.

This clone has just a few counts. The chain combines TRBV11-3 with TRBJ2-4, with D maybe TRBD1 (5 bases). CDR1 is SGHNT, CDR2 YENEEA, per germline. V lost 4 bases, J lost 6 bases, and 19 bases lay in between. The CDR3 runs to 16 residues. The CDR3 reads CASSWAPPPTANIQYF. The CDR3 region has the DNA TGTGCCAGCAGCTGGGCCCCTCCCCCGACAGCAAACATTCAGTACTTC.

CDR3 sequence: CASSGRAGNSPLHF. As DNA, the CDR3 is TGTGCCAGTAGTGGCAGGGCGGGAAATTCACCCCTCCACTTT. The J gene is TRBJ1-6, the V gene TRBV19; a weak D match, TRBD1 (5 bases). Germline CDR1 reads LNHDA; CDR2 reads SQIVND (reference sequence). The CDR3 spans 14 residues. Trimming left V 5 bases short and J 7 bases short, with 12 bases between. Full variable domain (outside the CDR3, taken from reference TRBV19 and TRBJ1-6): DGGITQSPKYLFRKEGQNVTLSCEQNLNHDAMYWYRQDPGQGLRLIYYSQIVNDFQKGDIAEGYSVSREKKESFPLTVTSAQKNPTAFYLCASSGRAGNSPLHFGNGTRLTVT.